These 28 T cell receptor beta chains came from one sample sequenced in a study of shared clonotypes between healthy human individuals. Libraries were prepared by immunoSEQ multiplex PCR; TCRdb keeps only in-frame clonotypes and omits some of them. This sample has around 2,000,000 clones; over 85% occur once, and the top ten carry 1% to 1.5%. CD8 cells classed as naive were CD45RO-negative and positively selected for CCR7, excluding terminally differentiated effector memory CD45RA+ cells. Sequenced: naive CD8+ T cells sorted from blood. These receptors all stem from a man between 18 and 35 years old in good health.

This chain connects TRBV7-9 to TRBJ2-7, with TRBD2 matching over 8 bases. V trimming: 5 bases; J trimming: 6 bases; junction bases outside the gene matches: 18. This CDR3 is 17 amino acids long. CDR1 is SEHNR and CDR2 is FQNEAQ in the germline V gene (reference sequence). This chain's CDR3 is CASSQEGTGLVWSEQYF. CDR3 nucleotide sequence: TGTGCCAGCAGCCAGGAGGGAACGGGACTAGTATGGTCCGAGCAGTACTTC.

The V call is TRBV27, the J call TRBJ2-1; 12 bases are a match to TRBD2. The V gene's germline CDR1 is MNHEY and CDR2 SMNVEV (reference sequence). The CDR3 totals 16 residues. Trimming removed 0 bases from V and 6 bases from J; junction bases left unmatched: 3. CDR3 sequence: CASSLSTSGSFNEQFF. The CDR3 DNA reads as TGTGCCAGCAGTTTATCGACTAGCGGGAGTTTCAATGAGCAGTTCTTC.

The rearrangement links TRBV13 to TRBJ2-1; TRBD2 agrees at 13 bases. Per germline, CDR1 PRHDT and CDR2 FYEKMQ (reference sequence). The V gene end was trimmed by 5 bases and the J gene end by 4 bases; junction bases not matched to a gene: 8. The CDR3 totals 17 residues. The CDR3 is CASSPAGLAGIYNEQFF. The CDR3 bases are TGTGCCAGCAGCCCGGCGGGACTAGCGGGGATATACAATGAGCAGTTCTTC. Drawing the rest from reference TRBV13 and TRBJ2-1, the complete variable domain is AAGVIQSPRHLIKEKRETATLKCYPIPRHDTVYWYQQGPGQDPQFLISFYEKMQSDKGSIPDRFSAQQFSDYHSELNMSSLELGDSALYFCASSPAGLAGIYNEQFFGPGTRLTVL.

The chain combines TRBV15 with TRBJ1-5; 7 nucleotides match TRBD1. With V trimmed by 3 bases and J by 2 bases, 10 bases remained unmatched. This CDR3 contains 17 residues. Per the germline V gene, CDR1 is LNHNV and CDR2 is YYDKDF (reference sequence). Here the CDR3 reads CATSSGVQGPGNQPQHF. In DNA, the CDR3 is TGTGCCACCAGCAGCGGGGTACAGGGGCCGGGCAATCAGCCCCAGCATTTT.

The sample holds one count of this clone. The chain employs TRBV4-3 and TRBJ2-7; 7 bases line up with TRBD2. With V trimmed by 0 bases and J by 3 bases, 5 bases remained unmatched. CDR3 length: 15 residues. Germline values: CDR1 LGHNA, CDR2 YSLEER. This CDR3 reads CASSQDFGGVYEQYF. CDR3 nucleotide sequence: TGCGCCAGCAGCCAAGACTTTGGGGGGGTCTACGAGCAGTACTTC.

This chain uses TRBV27 with TRBJ2-7; 9 bases match TRBD1. The CDR3 extends over 13 amino acids. Trimming took 6 bases from V and 4 from J; bases not matched to a gene: 4. Germline loops: CDR1 MNHEY, CDR2 SMNVEV (reference sequence). CDR3 nucleotides: TGTGCCAGCAGGGGGGACAGGGAATACGAGCAGTACTTC. Amino acid sequence: CASRGDREYEQYF.

This clone was picked up one time. The chain employs TRBV5-1 and TRBJ2-7; D may be TRBD2 (5 bases). Germline V gene sequence: CDR1 SGHRS, CDR2 YFSETQ. The CDR3 extends over 15 amino acids. The ends were cut back, 0 bases at V and 5 bases at J, with 15 bases in the middle. CDR3 bases: TGCGCCAGCAGCTTGGTGTTTGACGGGAAGAACGAGCAGTACTTC. Its protein is CASSLVFDGKNEQYF.

The V call is TRBV21-1, the J call TRBJ2-1; TRBD2, the D gene given by the table, was not confirmed from the DNA. TRBV21-1 is noted as a pseudogene. The CDR3 length is 16 residues. The chain's CDR3 is CASSYTSGCSYNEQFF. CDR3 sequence (DNA): TGTGCCAGCAGCTATACTAGCGGCTGCTCCTACAATGAGCAGTTCTTC.

The CDR3 DNA reads as TGTGCCAGCAGATTAGACACCTCTGGGGCCAACGTCCTGACTTTC. This sequence encodes CASRLDTSGANVLTF. The rearrangement uses TRBV2 and TRBJ2-6; D gene ambiguous. The V end lost 6 bases, the J end lost 0 bases, and 9 bases lay between the germline ends. There are 15 residues in the CDR3. Germline V gives CDR1 SNHLY, CDR2 FYNNEI.

The rearrangement uses TRBV6-5 and TRBJ2-5, with D tentatively TRBD1 or TRBD2 (5 bases each). This CDR3 has 13 residues. The germline V gene has CDR1 MNHEY and CDR2 SVGAGI. Trimming pared 6 bases from V and 5 bases from J, leaving 13 bases between. The CDR3 sequence is CASRDWGWETQYF. The CDR3 DNA sequence: TGTGCCAGCAGGGATTGGGGGTGGGAGACCCAGTACTTC.

The chain has TRBV29-1 and TRBJ1-1; 8 bases are shared with TRBD1. Germline assignment: CDR1 SQVTM and CDR2 ANQGSEA. The CDR3 is 13 amino acids. V trimming: 6 bases; J trimming: 1 base; junction bases outside the gene matches: 4. The DNA of the CDR3 is TGCAGCGTCCCGGGACAGGCGAACACTGAAGCTTTCTTT. Translating gives CSVPGQANTEAFF. The variable domain in full, completed from reference TRBV29-1 and TRBJ1-1, reads SAVISQKPSRDICQRGTSLTIQCQVDSQVTMMFWYRQQPGQSLTLIATANQGSEATYESGFVIDKFPISRPNLTFSTLTVSNMSPEDSSIYLCSVPGQANTEAFFGQGTRLTVV.

V gene TRBV7-3 combines with J gene TRBJ2-2; D is possibly TRBD1 or TRBD2 (5 bases each). V gave up 4 bases and J gave up 7 bases, with 7 bases separating them. Germline V gives CDR1 SGHTA, CDR2 FQGTGA. The length of the CDR3 is 12 residues. CDR3 loop: CASSWGNGELFF. The CDR3 DNA reads as TGTGCCAGCAGCTGGGGGAACGGGGAGCTGTTTTTT.

The chain is built from TRBV11-2 and TRBJ2-7, with 8 bases matching TRBD2. Germline V gene lookup returns CDR1 SGHAT and CDR2 FQNNGV. The trim removed 6 bases at V and 2 bases at J, leaving 3 bases unmatched. The CDR3 extends over 13 amino acids. The DNA for the CDR3 is TGTGCCAGCAGTACTAGCGGAGCCTACGAGCAGTACTTC. This gives the protein CASSTSGAYEQYF. Using reference TRBV11-2 and TRBJ2-7 for the parts outside the CDR3, the full variable domain is EAGVAQSPRYKIIEKRQSVAFWCNPISGHATLYWYQQILGQGPKLLIQFQNNGVVDDSQLPKDRFSAERLKGVDSTLKIQPAKLEDSAVYLCASSTSGAYEQYFGPGTRLTVT.

The rearrangement uses TRBV18 and TRBJ1-1; 8 bases map to TRBD1. Trimming removed 3 bases from V and 2 bases from J; junction bases left unmatched: 5. The CDR3 spans 15 residues. Germline loops: CDR1 KGHSH, CDR2 LQKENI. CDR3 in amino acids: CASSPFGQGNTEAFF. The CDR3 DNA is TGTGCCAGCTCACCTTTCGGACAGGGCAACACTGAAGCTTTCTTT.

This chain connects TRBV6-4 to TRBJ1-2; 7 positions match TRBD1. Germline CDR1 is MRHNA and CDR2 is SNTAGT. This CDR3 spans 13 amino acids. The ends lost 3 bases at V and 10 bases at J; junction bases unmatched: 8. The CDR3: CASSETGDSDYTF. As DNA, the CDR3 is TGTGCCAGCAGTGAAACCGGGGACAGCGACTACACCTTC.

This rearrangement joins TRBV15 to TRBJ2-5, with D perhaps matching TRBD1 or TRBD2 (6 bases each). V shed 1 base and J shed 4 bases, with 13 bases lying between them. The CDR3 runs 15 residues. Germline CDR1 LNHNV, CDR2 YYDKDF (reference sequence). DNA of the CDR3: TGTGCCACCAGCAGAGGTGAACAGGGAGGAGAGACCCAGTACTTC. Translation: CATSRGEQGGETQYF.

This chain connects TRBV11-3 to TRBJ1-5; D is unclear. The CDR3 sequence is 13 residues long. Germline lookup yields CDR1 SGHNT and CDR2 YENEEA. The ends were cut back, 4 bases at V and 4 bases at J, with 8 bases in the middle. CDR3 region: CASSSTANQPQHF. As DNA, the CDR3 is TGTGCCAGCAGCTCAACAGCGAATCAGCCCCAGCATTTT.

The chain employs TRBV9 and TRBJ2-5, with D perhaps TRBD1 (6 bases). Germline V lookup: CDR1 SGDLS, CDR2 YYNGEE. V shed 3 bases and J shed 5 bases, with 17 bases lying between them. The length of the CDR3 is 15 residues. CDR3 sequence (DNA): TGTGCCAGCAGCGCCACTATGGACAGTTTTGAGACCCAGTACTTC. Its translation: CASSATMDSFETQYF.

In its sample, this clone was seen once. This rearrangement joins TRBV27 to TRBJ2-6; D is undetermined. This CDR3 has 19 amino acids. Trimming stripped 1 base from V and 0 bases from J, with 16 bases between. The germline V gene has CDR1 MNHEY and CDR2 SMNVEV (reference sequence). The CDR3 loop is CASSLFPPLTISGANVLTF. The CDR3 DNA reads TGTGCCAGCAGTTTATTTCCTCCCCTAACCATCTCTGGGGCCAACGTCCTGACTTTC.

The chain combines TRBV6-5 with TRBJ2-7; 7 bases align to TRBD2. V trimming: 8 bases; J trimming: 3 bases; junction bases outside the gene matches: 4. The germline CDR1 and CDR2 sequences are MNHEY and SVGAGI. This CDR3 region has 12 residues. CDR3 sequence: CASSWGGYEQYF. CDR3 DNA: TGTGCCAGCTCGTGGGGGGGCTACGAGCAGTACTTC.

The chain uses TRBV11-2 and TRBJ1-5; D is undetermined. CDR1 SGHAT and CDR2 FQNNGV come from the germline V gene. The CDR3 spans 15 residues. Trimming removed 8 bases from V and 4 bases from J, with 18 bases in between. The CDR3 sequence is CASAAGRELNQPQHF. For the CDR3, the DNA is TGTGCCAGCGCTGCGGGGAGGGAGCTAAATCAGCCCCAGCATTTT.

This chain connects TRBV11-2 to TRBJ1-4; D gene ambiguous. CDR1 and CDR2 (germline): SGHAT, FQNNGV. Trimming removed 1 base at V and 8 bases at J, with 8 bases between. The CDR3 contains 13 residues. Written as DNA, the CDR3 is TGTGCCAGCAGCTTAGGGAACTACGAAAAACTGTTTTTT. It specifies CASSLGNYEKLFF.

This clone was seen a handful of times. The CDR3 loop reads CSVTGDVYGYTF. CDR3 sequence (DNA): TGCAGCGTTACAGGGGATGTATATGGCTACACCTTC. The gene calls are TRBV29-1 and TRBJ1-2; 7 bases agree with TRBD1. This CDR3 comprises 12 residues. With V trimmed by 5 bases and J by 5 bases, 5 bases remained unmatched. CDR1 and CDR2 from the germline V gene are SQVTM and ANQGSEA.

This rearrangement joins TRBV4-1 to TRBJ2-7; no clear D gene. This CDR3 comprises 15 residues. Trimming took off 2 bases at V and 3 bases at J, with 14 bases between the two ends. Germline values: CDR1 MGHRA, CDR2 YSYEKL. The CDR3 protein is CASSQLLVPNYEQYF. CDR3 sequence (DNA): TGCGCCAGCAGCCAACTTCTGGTCCCCAACTACGAGCAGTACTTC.

The chain employs TRBV11-2 and TRBJ2-1, with unresolved D. V gave up 5 bases and J gave up 0 bases, with 8 bases separating them. There are 14 residues in the CDR3. Germline V lookup: CDR1 SGHAT, CDR2 FQNNGV. This CDR3 reads CASSPWISYNEQFF. CDR3 in DNA: TGTGCCAGCAGCCCGTGGATCTCCTACAATGAGCAGTTCTTC.

The rearrangement uses TRBV7-8 and TRBJ2-7; D remains ambiguous. Looked up from germline, CDR1 is SGHVS and CDR2 is FQNEAQ. The CDR3 runs to 13 residues. V was trimmed by 2 bases and J by 4 bases, leaving 9 bases between them. CDR3 residues: CASSLYPGYEQYF. In DNA form, the CDR3 reads TGTGCCAGCAGCTTATACCCCGGGTACGAGCAGTACTTC.

V usage is TRBV5-5 and J usage is TRBJ1-2; D uncertain. CDR3 length: 14 residues. Per germline, CDR1 SGHKS and CDR2 YYEKEE (reference sequence). V lost 2 bases and J lost 4, with 12 bases in between. In DNA, the CDR3 is TGTGCCAGCAGCTTTGACGGCGCCTCCTATGGCTACACCTTC. Protein sequence: CASSFDGASYGYTF.

With respect to this clone: This CDR3 is also generated by other DNA sequences in the sample. This chain connects TRBV6-5 to TRBJ2-1; the D gene could be TRBD1 or TRBD2 (5 bases each). Germline assignment: CDR1 MNHEY and CDR2 SVGAGI. The V end was cut by 0 bases, the J end by 1 base, with 7 bases between. The CDR3 length is 15 residues. CDR3 in amino acids: CASSYSGGSYNEQFF. The CDR3, as DNA: TGTGCCAGCAGTTACTCTGGGGGATCCTACAATGAGCAGTTCTTC.